A selection of T cell receptor beta chains follows, all from one sample in a study of blood T cell repertoires in COVID-19. TCRdb's table, derived via immunoSEQ multiplex PCR, lists solely in-frame clones and lacks some. The sample has around 200,000 clones, approximately 83% seen once. Sequenced material: peripheral blood. Source of these receptors: a human donor with acute or convalescent COVID-19. The donor label of this sample is uncertain. Each CDR3 is given with its conserved first and last residue. A D gene is named only where the DNA matches it firmly. Rows give clone size only sometimes, using once, few, many, or a class for an expanded clone.

D	V	size	J	DNA	CDR3
.	TRBV5-4	.	TRBJ2-3	TGTGCCAGCAGGCGGGTTTCCACAGATACGCAGTATTTT	CASRRVSTDTQYF
TRBD1	TRBV6-1	.	TRBJ1-6	TGTGCCAGCAGTGAAGGAAGGACAGGGGCTGGGGGTTCACCCCTCCACTTT	CASSEGRTGAGGSPLHF
.	TRBV6-4	.	TRBJ2-3	TGTGCCAGCAGTGAGGGCAGGCCGGCAGATACGCAGTATTTT	CASSEGRPADTQYF
.	TRBV1	.	TRBJ2-5	TGCACCAGCAGCCAGAGGAACCCGATACAAGAGACCCAGTACTTC	CTSSQRNPIQETQYF
TRBD2	TRBV19	.	TRBJ2-1	TGTGCCAGTAGGAAAAAAGGTAGCGGGGGGGTAGTAAATGAGCAGTTCTTC	CASRKKGSGGVVNEQFF
.	TRBV21-1	.	TRBJ1-5	TGTGCCACCTCCGGGACAGGGGTTAGTCAGCCCCAGCATTTT	CATSGTGVSQPQHF
TRBD2	TRBV7-9	.	TRBJ2-1	TGTGCCAGCAGCCCCGGACTAGCGCCACAAAATGAGCAGTTCTTC	CASSPGLAPQNEQFF
.	TRBV19	.	TRBJ2-1	TGTGCCAGTAGTATTGCCTTAGCGTATCCCTACAATGAGCAGTTCTTC	CASSIALAYPYNEQFF
.	TRBV19	.	TRBJ1-4	TGTGCCAGTAGTATAGTCCCGATGGCCGCAGGATGGGAAAAACTGTTTTTT	CASSIVPMAAGWEKLFF
.	TRBV5-4	.	TRBJ1-1	TGTGCCAGCAGCACCAACACGAACACTGAAGCTTTCTTT	CASSTNTNTEAFF
.	TRBV6-1	.	TRBJ1-4	TGTGCCAGCAGTTTTGGCAGGGCCTTAAATGAAAAACTGTTTTTT	CASSFGRALNEKLFF
TRBD2	TRBV5-1	.	TRBJ2-1	TGCGCCAGCAGCTTTGGCGGGGGGACCTTACCAATTCTCAATGAGCAGTTCTTC	CASSFGGGTLPILNEQFF
TRBD2	TRBV15	.	TRBJ2-7	TGTGCCACCAGCAGAGATTTGGTCGTTGAAGGGCAGTCCCGGGACTACGCCTACGAGCAGTACTTC	CATSRDLVVEGQSRDYAYEQYF
.	TRBV7-3	.	TRBJ2-1	TGTGCCAGCAGACCTCACAGTAATAGTGAGCAGTTCTTC	CASRPHSNSEQFF
TRBD1	TRBV30	.	TRBJ1-2	TGTGCCTGGAGCGCGACGGGACAGGGGGCGCGGGGCTACACCTTC	CAWSATGQGARGYTF
.	TRBV14	few	TRBJ1-6	TGTGCCAGCAGCCAAGACCTAGGCGGTTATAATTCACCCCTCCACTTT	CASSQDLGGYNSPLHF
TRBD1	TRBV5-1	.	TRBJ1-6	TGCGCCAGCAGCCCGACGGGATTAAGACAGGGGAATTCACCCCTCCACTTT	CASSPTGLRQGNSPLHF
TRBD1	TRBV25-1	.	TRBJ2-5	TGTGCCAGCAGTGAATGGGGCAGGGGGCGAGAGACCCAGTACTTC	CASSEWGRGRETQYF
TRBD2	TRBV12-3/TRBV12-4	.	TRBJ2-1	TGTGCCAGCAGGGCTAGCGGGGGGAATGAGCAGTTCTTC	CASRASGGNEQFF
.	TRBV25-1	.	TRBJ1-6	TGTGCCAGCCGAGGACCGGAGGATTCACCCCTCCACTTT	CASRGPEDSPLHF
TRBD2	TRBV30	.	TRBJ2-7	TGTGCCTGGACCTTACGGGGGGGGCGGGAATACGAGCAGTACTTC	CAWTLRGGREYEQYF
.	TRBV2	.	TRBJ2-7	TGTGCCAGCAGTGCGGGGGGCAGGTACGAGCAGTACTTC	CASSAGGRYEQYF